Each of the 15 T cell receptor beta chains below was sequenced from the same sample in a study of post-analysis software for immune sequencing data. General study findings and limits: In patients, four to six TRBV segments were more frequent than in controls, with TRBV5-6, TRBV5-1 and TRBV20-1 among them.

These receptors are not linked to any known antigen. Unique molecular identifiers featured in each of the TCR beta cDNA libraries. TCRdb re-analysed the PCR reads in MiXCR, keeping a single row per CDR3 protein. The sample includes approximately 770,000 distinct CDR3 sequences, roughly 46% seen only once; the top ten take 4.9%. The sample consisted of blood. The receptors originated from a girl aged 10 to 17 with multiple sclerosis.

CDR3 region: CASTRVEEDYGYTF. The CDR3 bases are TGTGCCAGCACCCGCGTTGAGGAGGACTATGGCTACACCTTC. The chain carries TRBV9 and TRBJ1-2; D gene unclear. The CDR3 is 14 residues long. The germline CDR1 and CDR2 sequences are SGDLS and YYNGEE. The germline V and J ends were trimmed by 6 bases and 3 bases, with 15 bases remaining between them.

This chain's CDR3 is CASSQQSGGSTDTQYF. DNA for the CDR3: TGTGCCAGCAGCCAACAAAGCGGGGGAAGCACAGATACGCAGTATTTT. This sequence joins TRBV7-2 and TRBJ2-3, with TRBD2 identical over 8 bases. CDR1 SGHTA and CDR2 FQGNSA come from the germline V gene. CDR3 length equals 16 residues. Trimming took 5 bases from V and 0 from J; bases not matched to a gene: 7.

The chain carries TRBV3-1 and TRBJ2-2, with 11 bases aligning to TRBD1. From germline, CDR1 is LGHDT and CDR2 YNNKEL (reference sequence). V trimming: 3 bases; J trimming: 5 bases; junction bases outside the gene matches: 5. The CDR3 runs to 16 residues. As DNA, the CDR3 is TGTGCCAGCAGCCATGGGACAGGGGGTGGTACCGGGGAGCTGTTTTTT. It specifies CASSHGTGGGTGELFF.

The gene calls are TRBV6-5 and TRBJ1-2, with a weak D call TRBD1 (5 bases). The CDR3 has 14 residues. V dropped 8 bases and J dropped 3 bases, with 16 bases sitting between them. Germline loops: CDR1 MNHEY, CDR2 SVGAGI. The CDR3 bases are TGTGCCAGCGGGAGCACCTGGGGGTACTATGGCTACACCTTC. Translated: CASGSTWGYYGYTF.

The table lists this clonotype with many counts. The rearrangement uses TRBV20-1 and TRBJ2-5; D call uncertain. The CDR3 contains 14 residues. The V end was cut by 0 bases, the J end by 4 bases, with 12 bases between. Germline CDR1 reads DFQATT; CDR2 reads SNEGSKA (reference sequence). CDR3 in DNA: TGCAGTGCTAGAGATATCTACTCGGCAGAGACCCAGTACTTC. Residues: CSARDIYSAETQYF.

This clonotype has just a few counts. For the CDR3, the DNA is TGTGCCAGCAGCCCCGCGGGGGGCCAAGAGACCCAGTACTTC. This translates into CASSPAGGQETQYF. The rearrangement joins TRBV7-2 to TRBJ2-5, with TRBD2 matching 8 bases. The CDR3 spans 14 residues. V lost 5 bases and J lost 1; bases outside the gene matches: 3. CDR1 is SGHTA, CDR2 FQGNSA, per germline.

In this sample, this clonotype turned up once. The rearrangement joins TRBV27 to TRBJ2-3; no definite D call. This CDR3 contains 13 residues. The V gene lost 6 bases and the J gene lost 5 bases, with 12 bases spanning the gap. Germline V gene sequence: CDR1 MNHEY, CDR2 SMNVEV (reference sequence). The CDR3 sequence is CASSRANRDTQYF. DNA for the CDR3: TGTGCCAGCAGCCGGGCAAACCGAGATACGCAGTATTTT.

This clonotype was picked up a small number of times. The genes are TRBV7-6 and TRBJ2-5, with D possibly being TRBD2 (6 bases). This CDR3 is built from 17 residues. The V and J ends lost 1 base and 3 bases respectively, with 18 bases between them. Germline CDR1 SGHVS, CDR2 FNYEAQ. CDR3 nucleotide sequence: TGTGCCAGCAGCTTAGGATCGTTCCGGGGGTTGGAAGAGACCCAGTACTTC. This encodes CASSLGSFRGLEETQYF.

This sequence joins TRBV7-2 and TRBJ2-3; D is perhaps TRBD2 (6 bases). Trimming stripped 5 bases from V and 4 bases from J, with 13 bases between. The CDR3 contains 14 residues. Looked up from germline, CDR1 is SGHTA and CDR2 is FQGNSA. The CDR3 nucleotides read TGTGCCAGCAGCCCGCGGGGCCCCCCAGATACGCAGTATTTT. Protein product: CASSPRGPPDTQYF.

The sample holds a few counts of this clonotype. This CDR3 is CATAAGETQYF. The CDR3 coding sequence is TGTGCCACCGCTGCGGGGGAGACCCAGTACTTC. J is TRBJ2-5 and V is TRBV24-1; a possible D gene is TRBD2 (6 bases). The CDR3 runs to 11 residues. V was shortened by 9 bases and J by 5 bases, with 9 bases between the two germline ends. The germline CDR1 and CDR2 sequences are KGHDR and SFDVKD.

This clonotype was seen only a few times. The gene calls are TRBV12-3 or TRBV12-4 and TRBJ2-1; TRBD2 aligns across 14 bases. V was pared by 5 bases and J by 8 bases, with 8 bases of the junction left unmatched. This CDR3 contains 16 residues. Written as DNA, the CDR3 is TGTGCCAGCAGTCCAGCCGGGACTAGCGGGAGCCATGAGCAGTTCTTC. Translating it yields CASSPAGTSGSHEQFF.

The chain recombines TRBV6-1 with TRBJ2-7; D unresolved. Trimming removed 5 bases at V and 5 bases at J, with 25 bases between. The CDR3 consists of 17 residues. The germline CDR1 and CDR2 sequences are MNHNS and SASEGT. CDR3 nucleotides: TGTGCCAGCAGTCCTAACTTAGGACCTAACCTGGGCGACGAGCAGTACTTC. Amino acid sequence: CASSPNLGPNLGDEQYF.

This clonotype was seen a few times. The chain joins TRBV18 to TRBJ2-7, with D perhaps TRBD2 (6 bases). The DNA end favors TRBJ2-5, so the J call may be wrong. CDR1 and CDR2 from the germline V gene are KGHSH and LQKENI. The CDR3 spans 14 residues. As DNA, the CDR3 is TGTGCCAGCTCACCGGGACTGGAGTGGGAGACCCAGTACTTC. It encodes CASSPGLEWETQYF.

V gene TRBV28 combines with J gene TRBJ2-7, with 8 bases that match TRBD2. V trimming: 4 bases; J trimming: 2 bases; junction bases outside the gene matches: 10. From germline, CDR1 is MDHEN and CDR2 SYDVKM. The CDR3 runs 16 residues. Written as DNA, the CDR3 is TGTGCCAGCAGTTCGTTAGCGGGATTTATTACCTACGAGCAGTACTTC. Translating it yields CASSSLAGFITYEQYF.

CDR3 bases: TGTGCCAGCAGCCATACGGGGGCCGGTGAGCAGTTCTTC. This sequence encodes CASSHTGAGEQFF. This chain connects TRBV3-1 to TRBJ2-1; D could derive from TRBD1 or TRBD2 (6 bases each). The germline gives CDR1 LGHDT, CDR2 YNNKEL (reference sequence). CDR3 length: 13 residues. V lost 3 bases and J lost 9, with 12 bases in between.